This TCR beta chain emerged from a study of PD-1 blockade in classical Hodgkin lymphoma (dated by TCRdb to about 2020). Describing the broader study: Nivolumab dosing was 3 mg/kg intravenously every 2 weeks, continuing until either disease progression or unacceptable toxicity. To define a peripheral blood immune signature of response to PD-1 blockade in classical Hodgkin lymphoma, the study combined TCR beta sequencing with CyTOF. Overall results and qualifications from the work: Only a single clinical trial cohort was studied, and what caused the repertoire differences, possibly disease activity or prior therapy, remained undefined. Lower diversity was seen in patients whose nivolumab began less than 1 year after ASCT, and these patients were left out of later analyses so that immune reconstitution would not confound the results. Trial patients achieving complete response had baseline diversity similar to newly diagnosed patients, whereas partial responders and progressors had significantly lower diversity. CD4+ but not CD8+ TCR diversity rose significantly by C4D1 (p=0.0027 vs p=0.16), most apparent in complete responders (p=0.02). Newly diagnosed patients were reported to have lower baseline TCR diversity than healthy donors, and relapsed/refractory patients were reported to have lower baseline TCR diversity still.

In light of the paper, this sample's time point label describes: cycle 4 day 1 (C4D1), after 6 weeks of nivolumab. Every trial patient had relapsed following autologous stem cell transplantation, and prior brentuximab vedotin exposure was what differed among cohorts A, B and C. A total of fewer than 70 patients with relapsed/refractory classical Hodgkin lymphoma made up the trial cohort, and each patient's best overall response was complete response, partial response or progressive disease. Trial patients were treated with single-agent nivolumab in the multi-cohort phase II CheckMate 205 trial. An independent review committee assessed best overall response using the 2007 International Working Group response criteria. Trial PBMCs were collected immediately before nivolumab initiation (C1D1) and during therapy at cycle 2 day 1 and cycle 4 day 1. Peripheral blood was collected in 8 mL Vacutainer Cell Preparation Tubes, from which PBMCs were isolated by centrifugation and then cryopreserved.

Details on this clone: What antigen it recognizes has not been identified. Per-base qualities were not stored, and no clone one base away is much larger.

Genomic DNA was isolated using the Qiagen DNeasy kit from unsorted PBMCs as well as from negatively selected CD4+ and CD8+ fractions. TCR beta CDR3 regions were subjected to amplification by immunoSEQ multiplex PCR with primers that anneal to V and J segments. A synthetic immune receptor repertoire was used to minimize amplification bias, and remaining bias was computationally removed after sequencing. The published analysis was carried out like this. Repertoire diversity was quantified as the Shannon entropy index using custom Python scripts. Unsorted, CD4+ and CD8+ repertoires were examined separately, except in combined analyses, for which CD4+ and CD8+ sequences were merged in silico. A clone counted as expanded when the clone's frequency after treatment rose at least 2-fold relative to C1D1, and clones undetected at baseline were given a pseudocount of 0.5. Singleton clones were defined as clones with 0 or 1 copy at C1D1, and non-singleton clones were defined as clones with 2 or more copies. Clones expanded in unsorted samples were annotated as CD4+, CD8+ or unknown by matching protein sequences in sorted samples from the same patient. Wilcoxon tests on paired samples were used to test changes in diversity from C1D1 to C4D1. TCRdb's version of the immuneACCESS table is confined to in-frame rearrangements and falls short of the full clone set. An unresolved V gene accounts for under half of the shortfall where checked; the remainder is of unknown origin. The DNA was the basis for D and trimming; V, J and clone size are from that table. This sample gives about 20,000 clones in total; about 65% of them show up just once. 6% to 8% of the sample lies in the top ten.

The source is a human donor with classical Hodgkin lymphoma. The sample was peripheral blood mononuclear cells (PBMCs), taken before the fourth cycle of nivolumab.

The sequenced DNA is TGTGCCAGCAGCTTTAACAGGGGAGGCTACACCTTC. It encodes CASSFNRGGYTF. The chain is made from TRBV5-6 and TRBJ1-2; 7 nucleotides in the junction match TRBD1. Trimming leaves V shorter by 2 bases and J shorter by 8 bases, with the junction holding 3 bases beyond the gene matches. CDR1 SGHDT and CDR2 YYEEEE are derived from the germline V gene. From its cysteine to its phenylalanine, the CDR3 spans 12 amino acids. The entry retains the CDR3 DNA only, 36 bases that are in frame from base 1. With the rest looked up from the reference TRBV5-6 and TRBJ1-2 genes rather than sequenced, the full variable domain is DAGVTQSPTHLIKTRGQQVTLRCSPKSGHDTVSWYQQALGQGPQFIFQYYEEEERQRGNFPDRFSGHQFPNYSSELNVNALLLGDSALYLCASSFNRGGYTFGSGTRLTVV.